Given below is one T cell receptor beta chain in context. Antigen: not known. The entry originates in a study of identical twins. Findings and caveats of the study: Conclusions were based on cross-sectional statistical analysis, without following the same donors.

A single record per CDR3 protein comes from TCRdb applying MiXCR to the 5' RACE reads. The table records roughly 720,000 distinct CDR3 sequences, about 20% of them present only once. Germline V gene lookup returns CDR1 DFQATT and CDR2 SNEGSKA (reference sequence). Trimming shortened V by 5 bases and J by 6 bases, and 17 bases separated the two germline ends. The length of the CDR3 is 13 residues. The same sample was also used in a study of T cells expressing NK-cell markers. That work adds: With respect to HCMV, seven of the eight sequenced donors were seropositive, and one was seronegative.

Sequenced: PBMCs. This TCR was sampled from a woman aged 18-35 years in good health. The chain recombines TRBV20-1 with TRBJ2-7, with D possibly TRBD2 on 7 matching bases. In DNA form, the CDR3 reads TGCAGTGCTCAAGCAAGGGGGGGAGGCGAGCAGTACTTC. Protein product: CSAQARGGGEQYF.